Presented here are 3 T cell receptor beta chains from one specimen sequenced in a study of T cells in narcolepsy. This table comes from immunoSEQ multiplex PCR, and its TCRdb copy is limited to in-frame clones, with some not included. The sample has 30,000 to 45,000 clones, 70% to 85% seen once. Material for sequencing was CD45RA- memory CD4+ T cells from PBMCs. These receptors originate from a human donor with narcolepsy.

The chain has TRBV7-2 and TRBJ1-6, with TRBD1 identical over 7 bases. In germline, CDR1 is SGHTA, CDR2 FQGNSA. The CDR3 runs 15 residues. V lost 7 bases to trimming and J lost 9 bases; unmatched junction nucleotides: 12. In DNA, the CDR3 is TGTGCCAGCACCCCACAACAGGGGTCGGCTTCACCCCTCCACTTT. Translation: CASTPQQGSASPLHF.

The chain recombines TRBV5-1 with TRBJ1-1; the match to TRBD1 covers 7 bases. V lost 3 bases to trimming and J lost 1 base; unmatched junction nucleotides: 6. This CDR3 is 15 amino acids long. Germline loops: CDR1 SGHRS, CDR2 YFSETQ. CDR3 DNA: TGCGCCAGCAGCTCCGGGACAGTTGGGAACACTGAAGCTTTCTTT. Residues: CASSSGTVGNTEAFF.

This clone showed up just once. The J gene is TRBJ2-4, the V gene TRBV7-2; D unresolved. Looked up from germline, CDR1 is SGHTA and CDR2 is FQGNSA. The V gene lost 0 bases and the J gene lost 7 bases, with 7 bases spanning the gap. The CDR3 covers 13 residues. The CDR3 protein is CASSLATDNIQYF. The CDR3 bases are TGTGCCAGCAGCTTAGCCACTGATAACATTCAGTACTTC.